This T cell receptor beta chain was captured in a study of lymphopenia after photon versus proton radiotherapy. Study outcomes and limitations: Photon-treated patients lost naive T cells and TCR diversity; proton-treated stayed stable. A bigger post-nadir fall in TCR diversity correlated inversely with survival time in deceased patients. After lymphocyte nadir, photon-treated repertoires showed oligoclonal expansion, especially CD8+ Temra. Only patients who died were analyzed for survival; proton advantage is unproven.

Measured with immunoSEQ multiplex PCR; TCRdb has only the in-frame clones, and not every one. Altogether 30,000 or so clones are present, roughly 86% being singletons, with the ten largest covering approximately 50%. Trimming cost V 6 bases and J 3 bases, with 11 bases left between them. Germline V gives CDR1 LNHDA, CDR2 SQIVND (reference sequence). There are 14 residues in the CDR3. As regards this clone: What it binds is not known.

V gene TRBV19 combines with J gene TRBJ2-2; D possibly uses TRBD1 or TRBD2 (5 bases each). This specimen was peripheral blood, taken from a patient treated with proton-based radiotherapy. The source is a woman aged 60-75 years with cholangiocarcinoma. Some clones in this sample may be carry-over from other donors' samples. This chain's CDR3 is CASRTGLYTGELFF. The CDR3, as DNA: TGTGCCAGTAGGACGGGGCTCTACACCGGGGAGCTGTTTTTT.